This T cell receptor (beta chain) derives from a study of T cells and Merkel cell carcinoma outcomes. The CDR3 has 16 residues. Germline loops: CDR1 SNHLY, CDR2 FYNNEI. The ends lost 4 bases at V and 5 bases at J; junction bases unmatched: 12. Only in-frame clones appear in the TCRdb table, and some are missing; sequencing was by immunoSEQ multiplex PCR. The sample consists of under 20,000 clones, about nine tenths of them appearing once. The V gene is TRBV2, the J gene TRBJ2-5; 8 nucleotides agree with TRBD2. The specimen was tumor tissue from Merkel cell carcinoma. The sequence was obtained from a human donor with Merkel cell carcinoma. This chain's CDR3 is CASSGRGGRRGETQYF. The CDR3 DNA is TGTGCCAGCAGTGGGCGCGGGGGGCGGCGGGGTGAGACCCAGTACTTC.